The rows below give T cell receptor beta chains drawn from one sample of a study of T cells after yellow fever vaccination. TCRdb ran MiXCR on the 5' RACE reads and lists one entry per CDR3 protein. This sample has roughly 300,000 distinct CDR3 sequences, with 8% to 9.5% found just once. This specimen consisted of PBMCs, obtained around 45 days after the first yellow fever vaccination. The receptors shown here come from a man between 18 and 29 years old who received the YFV17D yellow fever vaccine. Both conserved end residues are part of each CDR3. The D gene is left open where the match is weak. Clone size is not always given. Where it is, it says once, few, many or a class for expanded clones.

CDR3 DNA	CDR3 protein	clone size	D gene	V gene	J gene
TGTGCCAGCAAGACTAGCGGGGGCAGCTCCTACGAGCAGTACTTC	CASKTSGGSSYEQYF	few	TRBD2	TRBV6-1	TRBJ2-7
TGCGCCAGCAGCCAAGATATATGGACAGGCCCGGGCACTGAAGCTTTCTTT	CASSQDIWTGPGTEAFF	few	TRBD1	TRBV4-3	TRBJ1-1
TGCGCCAGCAGCTTGGTTCTAGCGGGGGGAGGTGAGCAGTTCTTC	CASSLVLAGGGEQFF	-	TRBD2	TRBV5-1	TRBJ2-1
TGTGCCAGCAGACGGGAGGGGGGGCGGCAGACCCAGTACTTC	CASRREGGRQTQYF	-	TRBD2	TRBV7-2	TRBJ2-5
TGTGCCAGCAGCTTGGGGCAGGGATCCCAAGAGACCCAGTACTTC	CASSLGQGSQETQYF	-	-	TRBV5-5	TRBJ2-5
TGTGCCAGCAGCGGTACAGTGAACACTGAAGCTTTCTTT	CASSGTVNTEAFF	many	-	TRBV5-4	TRBJ1-1
TGTGCCAGCAGTCTCCGGGCCCCCTCAGAACTGGCAGATACGCAGTATTTT	CASSLRAPSELADTQYF	-	-	TRBV12-3/TRBV12-4	TRBJ2-3
TGTGCCAGCAGCCACCCGACCTGGGGACAAGAGACCCAGTACTTC	CASSHPTWGQETQYF	few	-	TRBV7-9	TRBJ2-5
TGTGCCAGCAGCCAAGATTCCTTAGTTACCTACAATGAGCAGTTCTTC	CASSQDSLVTYNEQFF	many	-	TRBV4-2	TRBJ2-1
TGCGCCAGCAGCCAAGAATCTAGCGGGAGTAGCGAGCAGTACTTC	CASSQESSGSSEQYF	few	TRBD2	TRBV4-3	TRBJ2-7
TGTGCCACTAGGGGGGCTTCTAATGAAAAACTGTTTTTT	CATRGASNEKLFF	-	-	TRBV27	TRBJ1-4
TGTGCCAGCAGCTTAGCTGCGGTTTGGAACACTGAAGCTTTCTTT	CASSLAAVWNTEAFF	-	-	TRBV7-9	TRBJ1-1
TGTGCCAGCAGCCCTAGGGGGGGGCACTACGAGCAGTACTTC	CASSPRGGHYEQYF	-	-	TRBV7-2	TRBJ2-7
TGTGCCAGCAGCTTGGCGGTCGGACAAGTGGCACCCCTCCACTTT	CASSLAVGQVAPLHF	few	-	TRBV5-5	TRBJ1-6
TGCGCCAGCAGCCAAGAATGGGGTACAGCCGAAGCTAACTATGGCTACACCTTC	CASSQEWGTAEANYGYTF	-	-	TRBV4-3	TRBJ1-2
TGCGCCAGCAGCGGCGAAGGGTTGGTGGCTGAAGCTTTCTTT	CASSGEGLVAEAFF	-	-	TRBV5-1	TRBJ1-1
TGCAGTGCTAGATCCACAGGGGGACGGGGCTACACCTTC	CSARSTGGRGYTF	-	TRBD1	TRBV20-1	TRBJ1-2
TGTGCCAGCAGTCGGTCGGGCGGGGCCAACGTCCTGACTTTC	CASSRSGGANVLTF	-	-	TRBV2	TRBJ2-6
TGTGCCAGCAGCCGGCCTACACAGGGGGCAAAAGAGACCCAGTACTTC	CASSRPTQGAKETQYF	few	TRBD1	TRBV14	TRBJ2-5
TGTGCCAGCAGTGTCTCACAGAGGGCCTCTGGAAACACCATATATTTT	CASSVSQRASGNTIYF	many	-	TRBV6-1	TRBJ1-3
TGTGCCAGCAGTTTCCCGGGACAGGGGATGGGCTCCTACGAGCAGTACTTC	CASSFPGQGMGSYEQYF	many	TRBD1	TRBV6-2/TRBV6-3	TRBJ2-7
TGCGCCAGCAGCCAAGATATGGGTTACAATGAGCAGTTCTTC	CASSQDMGYNEQFF	few	-	TRBV4-3	TRBJ2-1
TGTGCCAGCAGCAGCCGGGACAGGGGGATGAACACTGAAGCTTTCTTT	CASSSRDRGMNTEAFF	few	TRBD1	TRBV9	TRBJ1-1
TGTGCCAGCAAACAGGGGTCGGTGAACACTGAAGCTTTCTTT	CASKQGSVNTEAFF	few	TRBD1	TRBV2	TRBJ1-1
TGTGCCAGCAGTACTCTAGCGGGGGGGCGTCGGGATACGCAGTATTTT	CASSTLAGGRRDTQYF	few	TRBD2	TRBV12-3/TRBV12-4	TRBJ2-3
TGTGCCAGCAGTTCCACTTATATCAGGGGAACTGAAGCTTTCTTT	CASSSTYIRGTEAFF	once	-	TRBV27	TRBJ1-1
TGTGCCAGCAGCCCAGACACTTCGGGAGAAAAACTGTTTTTT	CASSPDTSGEKLFF	few	-	TRBV9	TRBJ1-4
TGTGCCAGCAGCTTAAAAGCGGGGGGGCCTAGTACAGATACGCAGTATTTT	CASSLKAGGPSTDTQYF	few	TRBD2	TRBV7-2	TRBJ2-3
TGCAGCGTGCGGGACCTGCCTTACAATGAGCAGTTCTTC	CSVRDLPYNEQFF	few	-	TRBV29-1	TRBJ2-1